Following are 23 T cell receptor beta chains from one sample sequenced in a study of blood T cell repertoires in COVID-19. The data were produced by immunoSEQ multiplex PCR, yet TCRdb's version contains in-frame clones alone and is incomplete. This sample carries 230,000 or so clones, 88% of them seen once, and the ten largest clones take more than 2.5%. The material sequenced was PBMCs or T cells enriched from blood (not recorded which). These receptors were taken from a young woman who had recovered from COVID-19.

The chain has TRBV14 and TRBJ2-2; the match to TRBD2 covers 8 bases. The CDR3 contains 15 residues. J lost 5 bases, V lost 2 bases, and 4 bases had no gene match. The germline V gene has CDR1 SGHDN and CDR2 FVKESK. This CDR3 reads CASSQSGGITGELFF. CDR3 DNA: TGTGCCAGCAGCCAAAGCGGGGGCATAACCGGGGAGCTGTTTTTT.

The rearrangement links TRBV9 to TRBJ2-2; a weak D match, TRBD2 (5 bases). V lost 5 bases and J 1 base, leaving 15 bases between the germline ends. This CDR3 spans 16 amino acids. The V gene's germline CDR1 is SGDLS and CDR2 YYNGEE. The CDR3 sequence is CASSPLIGVNTGELFF. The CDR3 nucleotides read TGTGCCAGCAGTCCTTTAATCGGGGTGAACACCGGGGAGCTGTTTTTT.

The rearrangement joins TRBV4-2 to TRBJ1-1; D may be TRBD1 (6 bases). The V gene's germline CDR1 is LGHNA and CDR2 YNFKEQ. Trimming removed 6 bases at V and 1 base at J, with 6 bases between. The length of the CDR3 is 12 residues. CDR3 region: CASRQGNTEAFF. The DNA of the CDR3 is TGTGCCAGCAGACAGGGGAACACTGAAGCTTTCTTT.

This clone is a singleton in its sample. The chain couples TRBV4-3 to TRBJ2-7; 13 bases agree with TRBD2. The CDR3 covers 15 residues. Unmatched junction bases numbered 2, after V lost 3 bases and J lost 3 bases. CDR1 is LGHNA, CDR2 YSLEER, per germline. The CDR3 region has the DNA TGCGCCAGCAGCCATCGACTAGCGGGGGGCTACGAGCAGTACTTC. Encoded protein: CASSHRLAGGYEQYF.

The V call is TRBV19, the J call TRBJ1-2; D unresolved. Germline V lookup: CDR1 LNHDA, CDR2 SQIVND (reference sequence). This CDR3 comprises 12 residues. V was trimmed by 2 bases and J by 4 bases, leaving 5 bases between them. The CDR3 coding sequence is TGTGCCAGTAGTATACCGGGCTATGGCTACACCTTC. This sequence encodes CASSIPGYGYTF.

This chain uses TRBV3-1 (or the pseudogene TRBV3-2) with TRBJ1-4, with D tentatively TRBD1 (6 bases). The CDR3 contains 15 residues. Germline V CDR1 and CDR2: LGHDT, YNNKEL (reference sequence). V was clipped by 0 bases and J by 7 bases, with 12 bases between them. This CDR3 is CASSQEWGQSEKLFF. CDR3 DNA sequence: TGTGCCAGCAGCCAAGAATGGGGACAATCTGAAAAACTGTTTTTT.

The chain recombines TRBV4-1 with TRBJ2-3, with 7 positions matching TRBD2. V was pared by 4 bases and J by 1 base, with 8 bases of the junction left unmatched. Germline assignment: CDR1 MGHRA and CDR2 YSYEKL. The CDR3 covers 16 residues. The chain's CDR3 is CASSPSQRGGTDTQYF. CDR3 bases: TGCGCCAGCAGCCCTTCACAACGGGGGGGCACAGATACGCAGTATTTT.

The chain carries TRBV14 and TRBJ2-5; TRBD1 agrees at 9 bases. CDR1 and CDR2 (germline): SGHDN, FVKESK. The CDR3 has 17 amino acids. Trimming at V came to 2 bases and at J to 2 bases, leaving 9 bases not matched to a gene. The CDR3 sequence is CASSQPLGTGKQETQYF. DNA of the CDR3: TGTGCCAGCAGCCAACCTCTCGGGACAGGGAAACAAGAGACCCAGTACTTC.

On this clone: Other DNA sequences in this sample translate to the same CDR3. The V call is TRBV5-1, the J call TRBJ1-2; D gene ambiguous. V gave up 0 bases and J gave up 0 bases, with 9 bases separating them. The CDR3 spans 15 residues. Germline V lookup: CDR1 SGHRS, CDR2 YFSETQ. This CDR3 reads CASSLVPGTNYGYTF. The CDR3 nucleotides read TGCGCCAGCAGCTTGGTCCCGGGTACTAACTATGGCTACACCTTC.

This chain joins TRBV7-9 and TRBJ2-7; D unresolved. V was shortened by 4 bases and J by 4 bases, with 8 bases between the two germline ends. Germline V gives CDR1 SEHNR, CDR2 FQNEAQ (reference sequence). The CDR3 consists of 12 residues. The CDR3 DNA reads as TGTGCCAGCAGCTCGACACTTTACGAGCAGTACTTC. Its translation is CASSSTLYEQYF.

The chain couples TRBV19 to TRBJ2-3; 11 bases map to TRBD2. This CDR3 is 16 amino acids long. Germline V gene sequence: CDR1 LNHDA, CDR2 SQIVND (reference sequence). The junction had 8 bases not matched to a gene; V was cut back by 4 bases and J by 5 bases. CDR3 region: CASSTHLTSGVDTQYF. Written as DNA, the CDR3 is TGTGCCAGTAGTACCCACTTGACTAGCGGGGTAGATACGCAGTATTTT.

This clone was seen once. The CDR3 loop is CASSYSVTTSAGELFF. The DNA for the CDR3 is TGTGCCAGCAGTTACTCGGTCACTACAAGCGCCGGGGAGCTGTTTTTT. The chain links TRBV6-5 to TRBJ2-2; no definite D call. This CDR3 has 16 amino acids. Germline values: CDR1 MNHEY, CDR2 SVGAGI. Trimming shortened V by 0 bases and J by 6 bases, and 14 bases separated the two germline ends.

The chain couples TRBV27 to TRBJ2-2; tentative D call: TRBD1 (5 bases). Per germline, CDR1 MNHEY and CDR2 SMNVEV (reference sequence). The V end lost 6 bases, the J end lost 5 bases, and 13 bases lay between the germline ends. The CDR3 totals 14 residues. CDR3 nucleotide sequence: TGTGCCAGCAGCCCGGCCGGACATACCGGGGAGCTGTTTTTT. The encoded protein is CASSPAGHTGELFF.

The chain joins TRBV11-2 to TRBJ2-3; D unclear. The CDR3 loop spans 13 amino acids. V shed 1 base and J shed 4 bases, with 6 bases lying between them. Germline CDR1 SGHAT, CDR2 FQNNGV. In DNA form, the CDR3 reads TGTGCCAGCAGCTTAGCGGTAGCAGATACGCAGTATTTT. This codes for CASSLAVADTQYF. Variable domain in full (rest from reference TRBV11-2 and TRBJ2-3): EAGVAQSPRYKIIEKRQSVAFWCNPISGHATLYWYQQILGQGPKLLIQFQNNGVVDDSQLPKDRFSAERLKGVDSTLKIQPAKLEDSAVYLCASSLAVADTQYFGPGTRLTVL.

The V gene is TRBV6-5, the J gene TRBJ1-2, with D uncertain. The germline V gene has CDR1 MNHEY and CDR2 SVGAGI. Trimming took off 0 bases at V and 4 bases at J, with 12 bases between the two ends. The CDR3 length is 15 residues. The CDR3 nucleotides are TGTGCCAGCAGTTACTCGAGTCCAGGTACCTATGGCTACACCTTC. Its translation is CASSYSSPGTYGYTF.

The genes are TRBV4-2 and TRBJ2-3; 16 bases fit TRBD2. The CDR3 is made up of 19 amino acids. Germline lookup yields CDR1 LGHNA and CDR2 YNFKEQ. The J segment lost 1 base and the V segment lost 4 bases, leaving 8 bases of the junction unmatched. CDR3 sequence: CASSRGTSGGAPGTDTQYF. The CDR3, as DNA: TGTGCCAGCAGCCGCGGGACTAGCGGGGGGGCCCCTGGCACAGATACGCAGTATTTT.

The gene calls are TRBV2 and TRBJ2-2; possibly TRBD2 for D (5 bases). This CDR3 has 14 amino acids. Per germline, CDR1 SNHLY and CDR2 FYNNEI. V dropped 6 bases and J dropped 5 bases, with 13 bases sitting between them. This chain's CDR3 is CASSPMRETGELFF. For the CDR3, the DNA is TGTGCCAGCAGCCCGATGAGGGAGACCGGGGAGCTGTTTTTT.

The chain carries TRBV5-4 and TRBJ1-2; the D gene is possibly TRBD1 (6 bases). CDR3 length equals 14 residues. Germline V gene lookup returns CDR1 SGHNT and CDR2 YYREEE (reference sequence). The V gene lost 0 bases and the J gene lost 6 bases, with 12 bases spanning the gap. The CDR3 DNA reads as TGTGCCAGCAGCTTGGTTCAGGGGAGAGATGGCTACACCTTC. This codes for CASSLVQGRDGYTF.

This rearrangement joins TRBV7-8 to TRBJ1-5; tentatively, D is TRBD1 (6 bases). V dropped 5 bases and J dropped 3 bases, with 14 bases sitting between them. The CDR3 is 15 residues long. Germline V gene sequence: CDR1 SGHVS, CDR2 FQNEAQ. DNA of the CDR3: TGTGCCAGCAGCGTGAGCAGGGGTTACAATCAGCCCCAGCATTTT. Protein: CASSVSRGYNQPQHF. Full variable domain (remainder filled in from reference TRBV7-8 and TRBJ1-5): GAGVSQSPRYKVAKRGQDVALRCDPISGHVSLFWYQQALGQGPEFLTYFQNEAQLDKSGLPSDRFFAERPEGSVSTLKIQRTQQEDSAVYLCASSVSRGYNQPQHFGDGTRLSIL.

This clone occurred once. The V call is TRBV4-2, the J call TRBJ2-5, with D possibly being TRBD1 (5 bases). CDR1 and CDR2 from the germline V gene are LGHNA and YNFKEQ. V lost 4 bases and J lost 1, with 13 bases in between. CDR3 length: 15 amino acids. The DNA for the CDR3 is TGTGCCAGCAGCCTACAGGCTAACTTCCAAGAGACCCAGTACTTC. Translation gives CASSLQANFQETQYF.

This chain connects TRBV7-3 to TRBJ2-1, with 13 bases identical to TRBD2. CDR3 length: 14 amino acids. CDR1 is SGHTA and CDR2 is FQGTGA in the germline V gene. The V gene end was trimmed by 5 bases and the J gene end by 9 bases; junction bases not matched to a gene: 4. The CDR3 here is CASSPGLAGSEQFF. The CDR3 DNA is TGTGCCAGCAGCCCGGGACTAGCGGGGAGTGAGCAGTTCTTC.

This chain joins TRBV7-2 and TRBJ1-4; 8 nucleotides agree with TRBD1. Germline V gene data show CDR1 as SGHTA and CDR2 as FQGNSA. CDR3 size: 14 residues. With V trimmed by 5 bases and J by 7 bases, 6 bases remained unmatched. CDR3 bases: TGTGCCAGCAGCCCCGACAGGGGTAGTGAAAAACTGTTTTTT. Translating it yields CASSPDRGSEKLFF. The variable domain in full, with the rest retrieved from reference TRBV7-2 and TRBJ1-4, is GAGVSQSPSNKVTEKGKDVELRCDPISGHTALYWYRQSLGQGLEFLIYFQGNSAPDKSGLPSDRFSAERTGGSVSTLTIQRTQQEDSAVYLCASSPDRGSEKLFFGSGTQLSVL.

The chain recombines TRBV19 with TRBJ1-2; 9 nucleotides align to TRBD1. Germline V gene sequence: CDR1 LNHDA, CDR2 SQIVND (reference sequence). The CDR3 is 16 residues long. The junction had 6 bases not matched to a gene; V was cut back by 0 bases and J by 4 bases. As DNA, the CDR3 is TGTGCCAGTAGTATAGAGAGGGACAGGGACGGCTATGGCTACACCTTC. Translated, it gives CASSIERDRDGYGYTF.